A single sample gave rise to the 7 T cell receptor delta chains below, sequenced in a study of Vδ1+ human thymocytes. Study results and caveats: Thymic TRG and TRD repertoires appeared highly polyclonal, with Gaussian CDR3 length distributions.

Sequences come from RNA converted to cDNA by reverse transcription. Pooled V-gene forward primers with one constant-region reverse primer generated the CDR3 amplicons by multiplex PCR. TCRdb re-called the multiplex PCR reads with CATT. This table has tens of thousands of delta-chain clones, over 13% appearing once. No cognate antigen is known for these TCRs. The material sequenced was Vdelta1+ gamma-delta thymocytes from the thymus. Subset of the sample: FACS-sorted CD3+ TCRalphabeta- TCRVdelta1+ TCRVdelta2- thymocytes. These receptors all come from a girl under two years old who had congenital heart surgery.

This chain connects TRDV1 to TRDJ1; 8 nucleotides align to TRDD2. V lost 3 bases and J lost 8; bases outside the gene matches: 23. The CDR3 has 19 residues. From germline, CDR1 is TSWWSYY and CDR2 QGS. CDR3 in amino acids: CALGDPAFLARTAGVKLIF. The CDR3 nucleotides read TGTGCTCTTGGGGACCCTGCCTTCCTAGCCCGTACTGCGGGGGTAAAACTCATCTTT.

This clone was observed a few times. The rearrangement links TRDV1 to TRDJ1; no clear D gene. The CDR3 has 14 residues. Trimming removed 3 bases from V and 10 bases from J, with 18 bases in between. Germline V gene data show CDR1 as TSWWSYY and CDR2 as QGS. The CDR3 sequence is CALGEAAALPGLIF. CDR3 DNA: TGTGCTCTTGGGGAGGCCGCCGCCCTCCCCGGACTCATCTTT.

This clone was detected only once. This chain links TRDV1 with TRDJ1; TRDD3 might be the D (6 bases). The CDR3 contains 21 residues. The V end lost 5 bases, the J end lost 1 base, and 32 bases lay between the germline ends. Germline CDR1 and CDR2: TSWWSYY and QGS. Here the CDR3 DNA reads TGTGCTCTTGGGTCCCACCGCTCGCCTACTTTAGGGGATTTTCGCACCGATAAACTCATCTTT. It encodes CALGSHRSPTLGDFRTDKLIF.

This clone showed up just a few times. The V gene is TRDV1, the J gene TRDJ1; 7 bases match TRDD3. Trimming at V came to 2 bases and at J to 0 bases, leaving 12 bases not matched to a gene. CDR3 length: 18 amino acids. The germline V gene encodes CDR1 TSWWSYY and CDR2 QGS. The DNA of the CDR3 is TGTGCTCTTGGGGAATCTGATGGATACGGGATGAACACCGATAAACTCATCTTT. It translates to CALGESDGYGMNTDKLIF.

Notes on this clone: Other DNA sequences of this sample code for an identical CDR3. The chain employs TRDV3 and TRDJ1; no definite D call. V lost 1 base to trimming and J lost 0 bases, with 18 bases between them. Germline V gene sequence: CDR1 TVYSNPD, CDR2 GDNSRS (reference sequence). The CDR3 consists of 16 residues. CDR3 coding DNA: TGTGCCTTTATTGGGCCGATCGGGCCTGACACCGATAAACTCATCTTT. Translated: CAFIGPIGPDTDKLIF.

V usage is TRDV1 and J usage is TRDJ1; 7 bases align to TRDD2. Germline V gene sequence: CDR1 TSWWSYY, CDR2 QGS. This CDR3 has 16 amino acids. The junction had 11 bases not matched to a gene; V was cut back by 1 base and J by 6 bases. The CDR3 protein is CALGEPFLRPWYKLIF. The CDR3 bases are TGTGCTCTTGGGGAACCTTTCCTACGTCCCTGGTATAAACTCATCTTT.

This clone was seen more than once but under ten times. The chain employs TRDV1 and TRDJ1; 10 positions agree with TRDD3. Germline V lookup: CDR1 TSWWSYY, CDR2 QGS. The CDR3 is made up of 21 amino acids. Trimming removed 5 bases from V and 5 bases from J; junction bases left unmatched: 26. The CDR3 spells CALGSSSYGGYARTVGDKLIF. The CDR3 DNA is TGTGCTCTTGGGTCCTCTTCCTACGGGGGATACGCGAGGACCGTCGGGGATAAACTCATCTTT.